The clone carrying this TCR beta chain appeared a few times. Its antigen remains unidentified. This sample was included in a study of CD8+ T cells in alopecia areata. RNA was isolated and reverse transcribed to cDNA, the sequencing template. The repertoire was sequenced with immunoSEQ multiplex PCR; TCRdb's copy has only in-frame clones and lacks some. The sample includes about 60,000 clones, around 45% of them seen just once. Treatment noted: oral pan-JAK inhibitor, 5-10 mg twice daily. Broader study findings: Many expanded lesional clones remained in scalp and blood on tofacitinib.

The sequence derives from a human donor with alopecia areata. This material consisted of CD8+ T cells sorted from blood, taken at approximately week 37, from a patient treated with tofacitinib.

CDR3 protein: CASSPSNSAGELFF. The CDR3 DNA sequence: TGTGCCAGCAGCCCGTCTAATTCGGCCGGGGAGCTGTTTTTT. The genes are TRBV7-9 and TRBJ2-2, with D uncertain. The CDR3 contains 14 residues. The germline V gene encodes CDR1 SEHNR and CDR2 FQNEAQ (reference sequence). Trimming cost V 5 bases and J 6 bases, with 13 bases left between them.